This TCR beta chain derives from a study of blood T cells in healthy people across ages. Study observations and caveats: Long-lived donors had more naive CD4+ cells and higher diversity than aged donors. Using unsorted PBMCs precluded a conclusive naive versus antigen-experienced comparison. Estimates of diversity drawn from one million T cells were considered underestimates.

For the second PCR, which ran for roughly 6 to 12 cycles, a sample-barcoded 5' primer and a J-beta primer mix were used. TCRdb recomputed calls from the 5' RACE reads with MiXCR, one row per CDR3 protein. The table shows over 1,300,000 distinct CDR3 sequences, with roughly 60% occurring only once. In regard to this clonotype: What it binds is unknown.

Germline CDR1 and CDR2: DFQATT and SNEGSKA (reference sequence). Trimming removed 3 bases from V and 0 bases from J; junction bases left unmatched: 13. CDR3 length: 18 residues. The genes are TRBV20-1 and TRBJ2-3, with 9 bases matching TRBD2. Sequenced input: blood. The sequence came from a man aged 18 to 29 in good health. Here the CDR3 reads CSASGLAGPDQSTDTQYF. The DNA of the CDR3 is TGCAGTGCTAGTGGGCTAGCGGGGCCTGACCAGAGCACAGATACGCAGTATTTT.